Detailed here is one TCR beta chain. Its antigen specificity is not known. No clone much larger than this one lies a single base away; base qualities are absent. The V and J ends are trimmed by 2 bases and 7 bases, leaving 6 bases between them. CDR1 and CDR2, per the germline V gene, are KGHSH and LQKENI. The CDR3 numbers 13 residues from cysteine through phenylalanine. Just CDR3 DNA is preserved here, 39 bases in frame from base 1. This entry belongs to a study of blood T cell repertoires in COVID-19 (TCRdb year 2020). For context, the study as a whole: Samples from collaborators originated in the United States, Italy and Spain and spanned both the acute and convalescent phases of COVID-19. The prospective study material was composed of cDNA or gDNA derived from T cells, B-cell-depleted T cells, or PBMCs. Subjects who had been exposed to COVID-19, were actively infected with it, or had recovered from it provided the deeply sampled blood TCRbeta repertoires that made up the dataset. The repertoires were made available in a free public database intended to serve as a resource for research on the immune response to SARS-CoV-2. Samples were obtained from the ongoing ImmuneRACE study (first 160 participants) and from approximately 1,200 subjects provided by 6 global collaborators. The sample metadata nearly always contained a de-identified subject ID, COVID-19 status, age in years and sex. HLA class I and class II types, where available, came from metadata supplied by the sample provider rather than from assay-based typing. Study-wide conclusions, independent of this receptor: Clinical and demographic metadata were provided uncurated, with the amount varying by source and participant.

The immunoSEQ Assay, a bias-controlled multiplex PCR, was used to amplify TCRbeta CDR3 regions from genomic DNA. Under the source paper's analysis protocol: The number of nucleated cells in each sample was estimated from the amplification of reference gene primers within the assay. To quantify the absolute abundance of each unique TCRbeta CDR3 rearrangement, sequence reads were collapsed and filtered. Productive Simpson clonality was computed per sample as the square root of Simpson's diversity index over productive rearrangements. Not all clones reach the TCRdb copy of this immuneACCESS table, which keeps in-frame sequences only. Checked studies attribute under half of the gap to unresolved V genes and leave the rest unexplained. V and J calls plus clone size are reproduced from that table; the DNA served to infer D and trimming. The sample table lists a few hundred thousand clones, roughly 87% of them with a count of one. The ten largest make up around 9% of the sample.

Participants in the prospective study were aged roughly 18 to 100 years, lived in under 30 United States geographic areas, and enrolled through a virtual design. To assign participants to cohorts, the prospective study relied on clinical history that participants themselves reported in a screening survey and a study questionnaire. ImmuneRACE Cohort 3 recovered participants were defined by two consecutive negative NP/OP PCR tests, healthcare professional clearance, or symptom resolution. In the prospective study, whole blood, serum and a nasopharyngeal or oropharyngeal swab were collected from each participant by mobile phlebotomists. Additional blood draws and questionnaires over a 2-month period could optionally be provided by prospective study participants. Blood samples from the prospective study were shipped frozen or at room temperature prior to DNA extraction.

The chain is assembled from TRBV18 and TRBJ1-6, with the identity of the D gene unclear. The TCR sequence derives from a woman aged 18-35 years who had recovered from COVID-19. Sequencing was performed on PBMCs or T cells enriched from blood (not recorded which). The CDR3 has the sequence CASSPNRNSPLHF. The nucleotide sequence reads TGTGCCAGCTCACCAAACAGAAATTCACCCCTCCACTTT.